The 13 T cell receptor beta chains below all came from one sample that was sequenced in a study of T cells in women clearing cervical HPV infection. Clones were sequenced by immunoSEQ multiplex PCR, and TCRdb holds only the in-frame ones, with some missing. Its listing shows tens of thousands of clones. Sequencing used blood buffy coat. These receptors all come from a woman aged 18-69 years with a cervical HPV16 infection that either progressed to CIN3+ or cleared (not recorded which).

Concerning this clone itself: Read sequence stops 3 residues before the CDR3 end, and the germline J gene provides the missing end. At the DNA level, this CDR3 is encoded by other sequences in the same sample as well. The rearrangement links TRBV29-1 to TRBJ1-3; D is ambiguous. V was shortened by 7 bases and J by 4 bases, with 8 bases between the two germline ends. The CDR3 length is 11 residues. Germline CDR1 reads SQVTM; CDR2 reads ANQGSEA. The CDR3 reads CSGSGGNTIYF. CDR3 DNA, as far as it was read: TGCAGCGGCTCGGGGGGAAACACC.

Details on this clone: The read is 3 residues too short to cover the CDR3 end, so that end is filled in from the germline J gene. The chain employs TRBV20-1 and TRBJ2-7, with TRBD1 matching 7 bases. Germline CDR1 and CDR2: DFQATT and SNEGSKA (reference sequence). Trimming removed 2 bases from V and 6 bases from J; junction bases left unmatched: 10. This CDR3 spans 14 amino acids. The covered CDR3 bases are TGCAGTGCTAGATCCACCAGGGGGTTACGCGAG. Its translation: CSARSTRGLRE. The CDR3, in full, reads CSARSTRGLREQYF.

In the case of this clone: The CDR3 extends 3 residues past the end of the read, so its final part is completed from the germline J gene. The V call is TRBV6-1, the J call TRBJ1-5, with D possibly matching TRBD1 (5 bases). The V and J ends lost 4 bases and 4 bases respectively, with 8 bases between them. The CDR3 spans 13 residues. Germline V gene lookup returns CDR1 MNHNS and CDR2 SASEGT. The CDR3 spells CASSVGLNQPQHF. The part of the CDR3 DNA that was read is TGTGCCAGCAGTGTGGGGCTTAATCAGCCC.

With respect to this clone: The CDR3 end falls 3 residues outside the read, so it is completed with the germline J gene. J is TRBJ1-2 and V is TRBV6-2 or TRBV6-3; D may be TRBD1 (6 bases). Germline CDR1 and CDR2: MNHEY and SVGEGT. The CDR3 loop spans 15 amino acids. The CDR3 here is CASSLGQTGHYDYTF. The sequenced CDR3 bases are TGTGCCAGCAGTTTAGGACAGACGGGACACTACGAC.

With respect to this clone: The observed sequence ends 3 residues before the CDR3 terminus, with the missing tail filled in from the germline J gene. This rearrangement joins TRBV5-6 to TRBJ2-1; 9 bases are shared with TRBD2. Losses at the gene ends were 5 bases for V and 7 bases for J; bases not matched to a gene: 7. There are 14 residues in the CDR3. Germline V gene data show CDR1 as SGHDT and CDR2 as YYEEEE. This chain's CDR3 is CASRWREGNNEQFF. The covered CDR3 bases are TGTGCCAGCAGATGGCGGGAGGGCAATAATGAG.

In regard to this clone: The CDR3 goes on 3 residues after the read ends, and that part is filled in from the germline J gene. J is TRBJ1-4 and V is TRBV5-1; D ambiguous. The V gene's germline CDR1 is SGHRS and CDR2 YFSETQ. The CDR3 has 15 residues. Incomplete CDR3 DNA: TGCGCCAGCAGCTTGGAGGCCGAAAATAATTCACCA. Encoded protein: CASSLEAENNSP. The whole CDR3 sequence reads CASSLEAENNSPLFF.

Note on this clone: A read error may produce the germline difference seen at one junction end. The sequence runs out 3 residues before the end of the CDR3; the remainder is reconstructed from the germline J gene. Other DNA sequences in this specimen translate into the identical CDR3. This rearrangement joins TRBV2 to TRBJ1-3; maybe TRBD1 (6 bases). The CDR3 has 15 residues. Germline loops: CDR1 SNHLY, CDR2 FYNNEI. The CDR3 sequence: CASKPGARSGNTIYF. The DNA read from the CDR3 is TGTGCCAGCAAACCAGGGGCCCGCTCTGGAAACACA.

On this clone: Sequencing ends 3 residues short of the CDR3 end; the germline J gene provides the rest. V is TRBV20-1 and J is TRBJ1-2; possibly TRBD1 for D (5 bases). Looked up from germline, CDR1 is DFQATT and CDR2 is SNEGSKA (reference sequence). V shed 3 bases and J shed 0 bases, with 8 bases lying between them. The CDR3 has 13 residues. Here the CDR3 reads CSARWGANYGYTF. CDR3 DNA (partial): TGCAGTGCTAGGTGGGGGGCTAACTATGGC.

Notes on this clone: The read stops 3 residues short of the end of the CDR3; the missing end is completed from the germline J gene. This sequence joins TRBV2 and TRBJ2-3; 9 nucleotides agree with TRBD1. The CDR3 totals 16 residues. Trimming at V came to 0 bases and at J to 5 bases, leaving 6 bases not matched to a gene. From germline, CDR1 is SNHLY and CDR2 FYNNEI. The CDR3 loop is CASSEAGQGILDTQYF. The sequenced CDR3 bases are TGTGCCAGCAGTGAAGCGGGACAGGGTATTTTAGATACG. The full variable domain, rest sourced from reference TRBV2 and TRBJ2-3, is EPEVTQTPSHQVTQMGQEVILRCVPISNHLYFYWYRQILGQKVEFLVSFYNNEISEKSEIFDDQFSVERPDGSNFTLKIRSTKLEDSAMYFCASSEAGQGILDTQYFGPGTRLTVL.

A remark on this clone: Coverage ceases 3 residues before the CDR3 finishes, and the germline J gene fills in the end. The chain carries TRBV7-3 and TRBJ2-2; 8 bases match TRBD1. Trimming cost V 3 bases and J 1 base; bases outside gene matches: 7. The CDR3 spans 17 residues. Germline CDR1 and CDR2: SGHTA and FQGTGA. CDR3 amino acids: CASSFQAGGRNTGELFF. CDR3 DNA, as far as it was read: TGTGCCAGCAGCTTCCAGGCAGGGGGCCGGAACACCGGGGAG.

As concerns this clone: The sequence runs out 3 residues before the end of the CDR3; the remainder is reconstructed from the germline J gene. The rearrangement links TRBV7-9 to TRBJ2-3, with 7 nucleotides matching TRBD1. Germline loops: CDR1 SEHNR, CDR2 FQNEAQ (reference sequence). The CDR3 is made up of 13 amino acids. The CDR3 region is CASSFGTDMPQYF. The CDR3 bases that were read are TGTGCCAGCAGCTTCGGGACAGATATGCCG.

Comments on this clone: The read stops 3 residues short of the end of the CDR3; the missing end is completed from the germline J gene. This chain joins TRBV19 and TRBJ1-4, with a possible D match to TRBD1 (5 bases). Germline CDR1 reads LNHDA; CDR2 reads SQIVND (reference sequence). This CDR3 has 15 residues. Deletions cut 3 bases from V and 6 bases from J, with 14 bases between. The CDR3 sequence: CASSMSGILHEKLFF. The part of the CDR3 DNA that was read is TGTGCCAGTAGTATGTCAGGGATCCTACATGAAAAA.

Note on this clone: Read sequence stops 3 residues before the CDR3 end, and the germline J gene provides the missing end. The gene calls are TRBV18 and TRBJ1-2; TRBD1 agrees at 7 bases. CDR1 and CDR2 from the germline V gene are KGHSH and LQKENI. J was trimmed by 5 bases and V by 5 bases; bases with no gene match: 8. This CDR3 is 14 amino acids long. CDR3 DNA, as far as it was read: TGTGCCAGCTCAGCCTCCACAGGGGATTATGGC. Residues: CASSASTGDYG. The whole CDR3 reads CASSASTGDYGYTF. Looking up the rest from reference TRBV18 and TRBJ1-2 gives the full variable domain: NAGVMQNPRHLVRRRGQEARLRCSPMKGHSHVYWYRQLPEEGLKFMVYLQKENIIDESGMPKERFSAEFPKEGPSILRIQQVVRGDSAAYFCASSASTGDYGYTFGSGTRLTVV.